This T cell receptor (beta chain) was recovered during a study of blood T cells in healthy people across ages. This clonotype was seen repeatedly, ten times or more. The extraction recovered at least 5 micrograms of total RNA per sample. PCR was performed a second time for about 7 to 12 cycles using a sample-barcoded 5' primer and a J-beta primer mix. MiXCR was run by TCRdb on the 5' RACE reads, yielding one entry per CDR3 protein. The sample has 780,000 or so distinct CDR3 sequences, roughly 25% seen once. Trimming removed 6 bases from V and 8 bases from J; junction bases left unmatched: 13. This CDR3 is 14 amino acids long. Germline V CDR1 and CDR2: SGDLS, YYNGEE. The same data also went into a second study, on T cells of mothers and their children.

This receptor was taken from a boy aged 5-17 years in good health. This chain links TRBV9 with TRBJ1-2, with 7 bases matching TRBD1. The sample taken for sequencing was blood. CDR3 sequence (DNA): TGTGCCAGCACCGGTGCCGGGACAGCCATGGGCTACACCTTC. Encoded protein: CASTGAGTAMGYTF.